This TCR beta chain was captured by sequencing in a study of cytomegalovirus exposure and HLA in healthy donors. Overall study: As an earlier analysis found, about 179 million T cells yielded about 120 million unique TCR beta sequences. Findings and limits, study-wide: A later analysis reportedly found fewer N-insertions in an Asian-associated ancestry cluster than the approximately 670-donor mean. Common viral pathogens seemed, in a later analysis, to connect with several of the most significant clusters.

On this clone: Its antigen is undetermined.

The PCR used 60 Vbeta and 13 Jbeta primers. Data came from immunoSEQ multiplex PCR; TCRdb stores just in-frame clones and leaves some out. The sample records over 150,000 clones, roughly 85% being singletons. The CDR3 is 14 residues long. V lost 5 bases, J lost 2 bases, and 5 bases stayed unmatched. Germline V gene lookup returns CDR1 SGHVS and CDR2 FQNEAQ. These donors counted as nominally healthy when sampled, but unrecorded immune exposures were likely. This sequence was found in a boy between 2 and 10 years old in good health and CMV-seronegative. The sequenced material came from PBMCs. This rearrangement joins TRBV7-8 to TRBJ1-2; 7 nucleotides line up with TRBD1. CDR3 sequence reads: CASSPGTENYGYTF. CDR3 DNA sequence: TGTGCCAGCAGCCCTGGGACAGAAAACTATGGCTACACCTTC. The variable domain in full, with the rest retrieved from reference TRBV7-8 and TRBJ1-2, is GAGVSQSPRYKVAKRGQDVALRCDPISGHVSLFWYQQALGQGPEFLTYFQNEAQLDKSGLPSDRFFAERPEGSVSTLKIQRTQQEDSAVYLCASSPGTENYGYTFGSGTRLTVV.